This T cell receptor beta chain was identified in a study of blood T cell repertoires in COVID-19. With 4 bases removed from V and 4 bases from J, the gap between germline ends came to 14 bases. Germline CDR1 is SNHLY and CDR2 is FYNNEI. The CDR3 has 15 residues. Original processing notes: It was from reference gene primer amplification that nucleated cell counts were estimated. Data came from immunoSEQ multiplex PCR; TCRdb stores just in-frame clones and leaves some out. V and J calls and clone size are those listed in that table; D and trimming were worked out from the DNA. The sample includes over 150,000 clones, 90% to 95% of them seen just once.

Sequenced input: peripheral blood. The sequence was obtained from a man aged 45-65 years with acute or convalescent COVID-19. The chain recombines TRBV2 with TRBJ2-1; no clear D gene. The CDR3 DNA reads TGTGCCAGCAGTGTCATGGTAGCTGAGTACAATGAGCAGTTCTTC. As protein: CASSVMVAEYNEQFF.